The sequence of this T cell receptor (beta chain) was determined in a study of blood T cell repertoires in COVID-19. Study information: COVID-19 samples collected from the United States, Italy and Spain covered acute and convalescent phases. T cells, B-cell-depleted T cells, or PBMCs provided the cDNA or gDNA that served as material.

V was cut by 2 bases and J by 11 bases, with 15 bases left in between. The CDR3 totals 14 residues. Germline CDR1 reads MNHEY; CDR2 reads SMNVEV (reference sequence). In the original processing: Estimation of nucleated cell counts relied on the amplification of reference gene primers. Using immunoSEQ multiplex PCR, the repertoire was profiled, and TCRdb retains in-frame clones only, with some absent. V and J calls and clone size are given by that table; D and trimming were obtained from the DNA. Found here are about 270,000 clones, roughly 86% of them singletons; the top ten hold approximately 9.7%. This clone occurred once.

Specimen: peripheral blood. The chain combines TRBV27 with TRBJ1-4; D might be TRBD1 (5 bases). The TCR comes from a man in his forties with active or convalescent COVID-19. In DNA form, the CDR3 reads TGTGCCAGCAGTTTAATTTTGGGGGGTTCCAAACTGTTTTTT. Translation gives CASSLILGGSKLFF. Filled out from reference TRBV27 and TRBJ1-4, the complete variable domain reads EAQVTQNPRYLITVTGKKLTVTCSQNMNHEYMSWYRQDPGLGLRQIYYSMNVEVTDKGDVPEGYKVSRKEKRNFPLILESPSPNQTSLYFCASSLILGGSKLFFGSGTQLSVL.